The 11 T cell receptor beta chains below all came from one sample that was sequenced in a study of regulatory T cells in long-lasting Graves disease. Libraries of TCR beta came from iRepertoire HTBI primers plus Arm-PCR of CDR3 regions. MiXCR, applied by TCRdb to the multiplex PCR reads, yields one record per CDR3 protein. The table shows about 660,000 distinct CDR3 sequences, with around 30% occurring only once. Time point meaning: persistent/refractory GD, antithyroid drugs over 5 years with positive TRAb. RNA from PBMCs was the source of the TCR library. The sequencing here drew on peripheral blood mononuclear cells (PBMCs), taken when the disease was refractory, from a patient treated with antithyroid drugs. The receptors shown here come from a female donor with Graves disease.

The chain joins TRBV6-9 to TRBJ1-5, with 9 nucleotides matching TRBD1. This CDR3 comprises 14 residues. V was clipped by 4 bases and J by 7 bases; unmatched bases: 5. The germline V gene has CDR1 MNHGY and CDR2 SVAAGI. This chain's CDR3 is CASSSGQGIQPQHF. The CDR3 nucleotides read TGTGCCAGCAGTTCGGGACAGGGTATCCAGCCCCAGCATTTT.

This clonotype was picked up a small number of times. V is TRBV6-1 and J is TRBJ2-1, with D tentatively TRBD1 (5 bases). Germline CDR1 and CDR2: MNHNS and SASEGT. The ends were cut back, 2 bases at V and 6 bases at J, with 14 bases in the middle. The CDR3 has 15 amino acids. The CDR3 nucleotides read TGTGCCAGCAGTGAACCTGATTGGCAGGGCAATGAGCAGTTCTTC. Translated: CASSEPDWQGNEQFF.

This clonotype was seen many times. The chain recombines TRBV28 with TRBJ1-6; 8 nucleotides line up with TRBD1. The J segment lost 8 bases and the V segment lost 2 bases, leaving 5 bases of the junction unmatched. Germline CDR1 MDHEN, CDR2 SYDVKM. The CDR3 spans 15 residues. The CDR3 sequence is CASSLRTGWDSPLHF. The DNA of the CDR3 is TGTGCCAGCAGTTTACGGACAGGGTGGGATTCACCCCTCCACTTT.

This chain connects TRBV6-1 to TRBJ1-5; 12 nucleotides agree with TRBD1. This CDR3 has 14 amino acids. V was pared by 8 bases and J by 6 bases, with 5 bases of the junction left unmatched. CDR1 and CDR2 (germline): MNHNS, SASEGT. The DNA of the CDR3 is TGTGCCAGCGGCGGGACAGGGGGCGGTCAGCCCCAGCATTTT. Translation: CASGGTGGGQPQHF.

This clonotype was counted a few times. V usage is TRBV7-6 and J usage is TRBJ1-2; a weak D match, TRBD1 (5 bases). CDR1 and CDR2 from the germline V gene are SGHVS and FNYEAQ. The CDR3 covers 15 residues. Trimming shortened V by 5 bases and J by 7 bases, and 20 bases separated the two germline ends. CDR3 sequence (DNA): TGTGCCAGCAGCCCAGAAGGGGTTTCTCGGGTTGGCTACACCTTC. It codes for CASSPEGVSRVGYTF.

This clonotype was recorded only once. The chain employs TRBV6-5 and TRBJ1-2; the D gene is possibly TRBD1 (5 bases). The V and J ends lost 0 bases and 6 bases respectively, with 11 bases between them. From germline, CDR1 is MNHEY and CDR2 SVGAGI. This CDR3 is 14 amino acids long. The CDR3 sequence is CASSYSGQGNGYTF. CDR3 bases: TGTGCCAGCAGTTACTCAGGGCAGGGAAATGGCTACACCTTC.

The CDR3 reads CASSVLENTEAFF. DNA of the CDR3: TGTGCCAGCAGCGTCTTAGAGAACACTGAAGCTTTCTTT. The rearrangement links TRBV9 to TRBJ1-1, with unresolved D. V shed 2 bases and J shed 1 base, with 6 bases lying between them. The CDR3 runs 13 residues. Germline assignment: CDR1 SGDLS and CDR2 YYNGEE.

This clonotype was counted between two and nine times. This chain connects TRBV5-1 to TRBJ1-3; D possibly corresponds to TRBD1 (6 bases). The CDR3 runs to 16 residues. Germline loops: CDR1 SGHRS, CDR2 YFSETQ. The V and J ends lost 0 bases and 0 bases respectively, with 10 bases between them. The DNA for the CDR3 is TGCGCCAGCAGCTTGGTCGGACAGCTCTCTGGAAACACCATATATTTT. Residues: CASSLVGQLSGNTIYF.

Points on this clonotype: A read error is likely, as this CDR3 ends without the conserved phenylalanine or tryptophan. This chain connects TRBV3-1 to TRBJ2-7; the match to TRBD2 covers 7 bases. This CDR3 contains 14 residues. The V and J ends lost 5 bases and 0 bases, in that order; junction bases with no gene match: 4. Looked up from germline, CDR1 is LGHDT and CDR2 is YNNKEL (reference sequence). The CDR3 region is CASSVSGFSYEQYS. CDR3 nucleotides: TGTGCCAGCAGCGTTAGCGGGTTCTCCTACGAGCAGTACTCC.

The table lists this clonotype with a few counts. This chain joins TRBV10-3 and TRBJ1-5; a possible D gene is TRBD1 (6 bases). Germline CDR1 reads ENHRY; CDR2 reads SYGVKD. This CDR3 is built from 14 residues. Trimming took off 3 bases at V and 2 bases at J, with 8 bases between the two ends. Here the CDR3 reads CAISDRGGNQPQHF. CDR3 bases: TGTGCCATCAGTGACAGGGGTGGCAATCAGCCCCAGCATTTT.

This clonotype was seen more than once but under ten times. This chain links TRBV13 with TRBJ1-6; TRBD1 agrees at 8 bases. CDR3 length: 15 amino acids. The J segment lost 10 bases and the V segment lost 5 bases, leaving 10 bases of the junction unmatched. Germline V lookup: CDR1 PRHDT, CDR2 FYEKMQ (reference sequence). The CDR3 nucleotides are TGTGCCAGCAGCCGTCTGGACAGGGACGGCTCACCCCTCCACTTT. Translating gives CASSRLDRDGSPLHF.